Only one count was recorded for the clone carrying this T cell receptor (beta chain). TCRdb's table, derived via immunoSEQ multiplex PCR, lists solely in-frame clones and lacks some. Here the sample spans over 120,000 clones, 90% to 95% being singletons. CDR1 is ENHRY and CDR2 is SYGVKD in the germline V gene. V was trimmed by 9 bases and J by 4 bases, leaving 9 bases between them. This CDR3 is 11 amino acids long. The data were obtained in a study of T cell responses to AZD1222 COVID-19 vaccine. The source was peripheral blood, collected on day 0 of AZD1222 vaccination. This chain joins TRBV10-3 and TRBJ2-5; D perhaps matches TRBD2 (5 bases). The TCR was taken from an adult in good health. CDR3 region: CAIRGLETQYF. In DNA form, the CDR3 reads TGTGCCATAAGAGGGTTAGAGACCCAGTACTTC.